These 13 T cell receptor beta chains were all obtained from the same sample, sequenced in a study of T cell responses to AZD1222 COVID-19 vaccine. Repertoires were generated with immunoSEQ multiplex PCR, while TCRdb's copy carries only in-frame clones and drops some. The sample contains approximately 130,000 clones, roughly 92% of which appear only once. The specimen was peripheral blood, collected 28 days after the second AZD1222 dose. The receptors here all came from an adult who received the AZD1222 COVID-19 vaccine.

DNA of the CDR3: TGTGCCAGCAGCCCACGACAGGAGCGAGGCAATGAGCAGTTCTTC. Its protein product is CASSPRQERGNEQFF. The rearrangement links TRBV7-9 to TRBJ2-1; TRBD1 is a possible D gene (6 bases). V dropped 5 bases and J dropped 6 bases, with 17 bases sitting between them. Germline values: CDR1 SEHNR, CDR2 FQNEAQ (reference sequence). The CDR3 spans 15 residues.

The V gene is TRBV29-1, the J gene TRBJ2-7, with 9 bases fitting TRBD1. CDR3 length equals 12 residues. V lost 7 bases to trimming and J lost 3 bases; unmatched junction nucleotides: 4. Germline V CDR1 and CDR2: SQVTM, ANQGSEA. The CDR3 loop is CSAGQGNYEQYF. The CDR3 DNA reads TGCAGCGCTGGACAGGGGAACTACGAGCAGTACTTC.

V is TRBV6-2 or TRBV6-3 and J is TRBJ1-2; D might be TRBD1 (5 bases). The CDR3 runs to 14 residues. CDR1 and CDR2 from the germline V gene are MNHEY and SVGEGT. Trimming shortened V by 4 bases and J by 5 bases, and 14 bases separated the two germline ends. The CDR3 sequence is CASSSRTLAYGYTF. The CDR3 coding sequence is TGTGCCAGCAGTTCCCGGACACTGGCTTATGGCTACACCTTC.

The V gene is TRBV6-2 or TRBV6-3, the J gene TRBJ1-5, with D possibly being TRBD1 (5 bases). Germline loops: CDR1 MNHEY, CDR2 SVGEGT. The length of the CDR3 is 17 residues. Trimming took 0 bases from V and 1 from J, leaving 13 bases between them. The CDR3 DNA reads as TGTGCCAGCAGTTACTCGGGGGGTTTGGTGAGCAATCAGCCCCAGCATTTT. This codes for CASSYSGGLVSNQPQHF.

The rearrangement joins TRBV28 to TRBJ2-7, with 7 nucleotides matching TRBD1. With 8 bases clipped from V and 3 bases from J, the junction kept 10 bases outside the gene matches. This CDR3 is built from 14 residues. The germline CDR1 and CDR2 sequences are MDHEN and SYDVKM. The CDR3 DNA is TGTGCCAGCTCCCCTGGGGGACAGCTCTACGAGCAGTACTTC. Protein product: CASSPGGQLYEQYF.

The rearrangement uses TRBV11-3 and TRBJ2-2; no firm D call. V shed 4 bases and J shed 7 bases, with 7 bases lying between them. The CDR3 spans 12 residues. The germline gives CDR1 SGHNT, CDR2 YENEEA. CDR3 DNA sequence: TGTGCCAGCAGCTCCCCATACGGGGAGCTGTTTTTT. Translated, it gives CASSSPYGELFF.

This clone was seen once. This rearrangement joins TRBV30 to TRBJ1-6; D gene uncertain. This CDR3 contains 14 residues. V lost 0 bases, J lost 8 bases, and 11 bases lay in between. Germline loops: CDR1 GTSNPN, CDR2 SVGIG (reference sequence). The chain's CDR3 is CAWSVGRFDSPLHF. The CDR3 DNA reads TGTGCCTGGAGTGTAGGACGCTTCGATTCACCCCTCCACTTT. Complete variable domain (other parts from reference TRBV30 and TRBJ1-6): SQTIHQWPATLVQPVGSPLSLECTVEGTSNPNLYWYRQAAGRGLQLLFYSVGIGQISSEVPQNLSASRPQDRQFILSSKKLLLSDSGFYLCAWSVGRFDSPLHFGNGTRLTVT.

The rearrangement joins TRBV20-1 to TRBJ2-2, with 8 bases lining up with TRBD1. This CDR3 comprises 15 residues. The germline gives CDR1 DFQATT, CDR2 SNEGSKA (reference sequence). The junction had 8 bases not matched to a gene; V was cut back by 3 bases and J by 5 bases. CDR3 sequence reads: CSASPGQGPTGELFF. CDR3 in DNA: TGCAGTGCTAGTCCCGGACAGGGTCCGACCGGGGAGCTGTTTTTT.

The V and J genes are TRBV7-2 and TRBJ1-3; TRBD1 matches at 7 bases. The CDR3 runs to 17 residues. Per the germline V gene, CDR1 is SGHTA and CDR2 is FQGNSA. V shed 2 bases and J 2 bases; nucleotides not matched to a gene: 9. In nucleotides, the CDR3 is TGTGCCAGCAGCTTACGTATCCCCAGGGGGACTGGAAACACCATATATTTT. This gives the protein CASSLRIPRGTGNTIYF.

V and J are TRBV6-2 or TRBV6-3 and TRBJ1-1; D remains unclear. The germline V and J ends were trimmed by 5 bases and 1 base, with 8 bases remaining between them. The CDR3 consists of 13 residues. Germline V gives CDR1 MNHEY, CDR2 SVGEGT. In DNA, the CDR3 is TGTGCCAGCAGTCCCTGGAGGAACACTGAAGCTTTCTTT. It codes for CASSPWRNTEAFF.

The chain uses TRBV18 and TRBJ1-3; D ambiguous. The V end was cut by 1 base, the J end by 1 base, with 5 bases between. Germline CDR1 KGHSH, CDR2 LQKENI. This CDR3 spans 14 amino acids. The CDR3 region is CASSPQGSGNTIYF. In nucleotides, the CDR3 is TGTGCCAGCTCACCACAAGGGTCTGGAAACACCATATATTTT. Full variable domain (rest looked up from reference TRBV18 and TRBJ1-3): NAGVMQNPRHLVRRRGQEARLRCSPMKGHSHVYWYRQLPEEGLKFMVYLQKENIIDESGMPKERFSAEFPKEGPSILRIQQVVRGDSAAYFCASSPQGSGNTIYFGEGSWLTVV.

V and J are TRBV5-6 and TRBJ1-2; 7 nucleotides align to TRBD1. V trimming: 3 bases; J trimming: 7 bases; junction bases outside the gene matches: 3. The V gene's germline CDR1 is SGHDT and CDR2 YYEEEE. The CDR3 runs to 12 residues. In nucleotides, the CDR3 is TGTGCCAGCAGCTACAGGGGTCTTGGCTACACCTTC. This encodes CASSYRGLGYTF.

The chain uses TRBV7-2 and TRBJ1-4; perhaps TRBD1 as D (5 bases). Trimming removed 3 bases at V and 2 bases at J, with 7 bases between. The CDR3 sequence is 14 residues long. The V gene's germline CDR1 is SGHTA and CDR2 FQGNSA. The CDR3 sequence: CASSFRGTNEKLFF. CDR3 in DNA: TGTGCCAGCAGCTTTCGGGGGACTAATGAAAAACTGTTTTTT.